What follows are 22 T cell receptor beta chains derived from one specimen sequenced in a study of blood T cell repertoires in COVID-19 (dated by TCRdb to about 2020). Receptors were amplified or captured by the immunoSEQ multiplex PCR assay. The source is immuneACCESS, and TCRdb retained only in-frame sequences with V and J called. Part of the clones is not carried over; for the studies checked, unresolved V genes explain less than half of this, and the remainder is unexplained. The sample data list about 220,000 clones, and about 80% of these were observed just once. The ten largest account for about 2.3% of the sample. The sample comprised peripheral blood. Receptors originate from a woman aged 55-70 years with acute or convalescent COVID-19.

J is TRBJ2-1 and V is TRBV4-2; unclear D gene. Germline CDR1 reads LGHNA; CDR2 reads YNFKEQ. This CDR3 is 13 amino acids long. V dropped 2 bases and J dropped 8 bases, with 10 bases sitting between them. The CDR3 DNA reads as TGTGCCAGCAGCCAATCTCAGCGCGATGAGCAGTTCTTC. Its translation is CASSQSQRDEQFF.

This clone was detected a few times. The rearrangement joins TRBV12-3 or TRBV12-4 to TRBJ1-1, with TRBD1 matching over 9 bases. The CDR3 has 13 amino acids. With 7 bases clipped from V and 8 bases from J, the junction kept 8 bases outside the gene matches. The CDR3 loop is CASTRQGGLEAFF. Here the CDR3 DNA reads TGTGCCAGCACTCGACAGGGGGGGTTAGAAGCTTTCTTT.

The gene calls are TRBV28 and TRBJ2-7; D call uncertain. CDR1 MDHEN and CDR2 SYDVKM come from the germline V gene. V lost 4 bases, J lost 2 bases, and 9 bases lay in between. The CDR3 contains 13 residues. DNA of the CDR3: TGTGCCAGCAGTTACATCCCCGCCTACGAGCAGTACTTC. Protein product: CASSYIPAYEQYF.

This sequence joins TRBV19 and TRBJ1-4; TRBD1 matches at 7 bases. With 6 bases clipped from V and 3 bases from J, the junction kept 4 bases outside the gene matches. The CDR3 runs 14 residues. The germline V gene has CDR1 LNHDA and CDR2 SQIVND (reference sequence). This CDR3 reads CASRAGTANEKLFF. CDR3 nucleotides: TGTGCCAGTAGAGCCGGGACAGCTAATGAAAAACTGTTTTTT. The full variable domain, rest sourced from reference TRBV19 and TRBJ1-4, is DGGITQSPKYLFRKEGQNVTLSCEQNLNHDAMYWYRQDPGQGLRLIYYSQIVNDFQKGDIAEGYSVSREKKESFPLTVTSAQKNPTAFYLCASRAGTANEKLFFGSGTQLSVL.

The V gene is TRBV28, the J gene TRBJ1-2, with D hard to call. V lost 2 bases to trimming and J lost 8 bases, with 12 bases between them. This CDR3 is built from 13 residues. Germline assignment: CDR1 MDHEN and CDR2 SYDVKM. The CDR3 sequence: CASSLLGPWGYTF. CDR3 nucleotide sequence: TGTGCCAGCAGTTTACTGGGCCCTTGGGGCTACACCTTC.

The chain joins TRBV19 to TRBJ1-2; TRBD1 might be the D (6 bases). Looked up from germline, CDR1 is LNHDA and CDR2 is SQIVND (reference sequence). This CDR3 has 12 amino acids. The V gene lost 4 bases and the J gene lost 7 bases, with 10 bases spanning the gap. CDR3 amino acids: CASSTTGFGYTF. The CDR3 DNA follows: TGTGCCAGTAGTACTACAGGGTTTGGCTACACCTTC.

This clone was detected only a few times. J is TRBJ1-6 and V is TRBV2, with D unresolved. Germline CDR1 SNHLY, CDR2 FYNNEI. The CDR3 is 14 residues long. The V end was cut by 0 bases, the J end by 13 bases, with 13 bases between. In nucleotides, the CDR3 is TGTGCCAGCAGTGAAGCGCGGGTAGGCCCGCCCCTCCACTTT. Residues: CASSEARVGPPLHF.

The chain recombines TRBV5-6 with TRBJ1-4, with TRBD1 as a possible D gene (6 bases). Germline CDR1 reads SGHDT; CDR2 reads YYEEEE. The CDR3 sequence is 17 residues long. Trimming removed 4 bases from V and 4 bases from J, with 20 bases in between. This CDR3 is CASSVTTGFRHNEKLFF. As DNA, the CDR3 is TGTGCCAGCAGCGTGACCACAGGGTTTCGGCATAATGAAAAACTGTTTTTT.

The chain joins TRBV28 to TRBJ1-1, with 9 bases lining up with TRBD1. V dropped 5 bases and J dropped 10; count of bases not matched to a gene: 17. CDR3 length: 16 amino acids. Germline CDR1 and CDR2: MDHEN and SYDVKM. Written as DNA, the CDR3 is TGTGCCAGCAGTACGACAGGGGGTCTGTTATGGGTTGGAGCTTTCTTT. Protein: CASSTTGGLLWVGAFF. The full variable domain, completed using reference TRBV28 and TRBJ1-1, is DVKVTQSSRYLVKRTGEKVFLECVQDMDHENMFWYRQDPGLGLRLIYFSYDVKMKEKGDIPEGYSVSREKKERFSLILESASTNQTSMYLCASSTTGGLLWVGAFFGQGTRLTVV.

The V gene is TRBV6-5, the J gene TRBJ1-6; the D gene is possibly TRBD1 (6 bases). Germline lookup yields CDR1 MNHEY and CDR2 SVGAGI. The CDR3 runs 13 residues. Trimming shortened V by 6 bases and J by 11 bases, and 14 bases separated the two germline ends. CDR3 in DNA: TGTGCCAGCAGCGACAGGTCATCGGCACCCCTCCACTTT. Its protein is CASSDRSSAPLHF.

The J gene is TRBJ1-2, the V gene TRBV19, with a weak D call TRBD1 (5 bases). Germline lookup yields CDR1 LNHDA and CDR2 SQIVND (reference sequence). V gave up 7 bases and J gave up 8 bases, with 20 bases separating them. The CDR3 has 14 residues. The CDR3: CASTVGSGIGGYTF. The CDR3 DNA sequence: TGTGCCAGTACCGTTGGTTCAGGGATAGGCGGCTACACCTTC. Based on the CDR3 plus reference TRBV19 and TRBJ1-2, the full variable domain is DGGITQSPKYLFRKEGQNVTLSCEQNLNHDAMYWYRQDPGQGLRLIYYSQIVNDFQKGDIAEGYSVSREKKESFPLTVTSAQKNPTAFYLCASTVGSGIGGYTFGSGTRLTVV.

As DNA, the CDR3 is TGTGCCAGCAGCTTGAGGGGACGGGACACCTACCAAGCTTTCTTT. Its translation is CASSLRGRDTYQAFF. The rearrangement uses TRBV5-6 and TRBJ1-1; maybe TRBD1 (6 bases). CDR3 length: 15 amino acids. V was trimmed by 1 base and J by 9 bases, leaving 19 bases between them. CDR1 and CDR2 from the germline V gene are SGHDT and YYEEEE.

J is TRBJ1-1 and V is TRBV30, with D perhaps matching TRBD1 (6 bases). Between the trimmed V and J ends, which lost 4 bases and 4 bases, there was a span of 13 bases. CDR3 length: 13 amino acids. Germline values: CDR1 GTSNPN, CDR2 SVGIG (reference sequence). The DNA of the CDR3 is TGTGCCTGGAACCTCAGGGGTGGCACTGAAGCTTTCTTT. It encodes CAWNLRGGTEAFF. Filled out from reference TRBV30 and TRBJ1-1, the complete variable domain reads SQTIHQWPATLVQPVGSPLSLECTVEGTSNPNLYWYRQAAGRGLQLLFYSVGIGQISSEVPQNLSASRPQDRQFILSSKKLLLSDSGFYLCAWNLRGGTEAFFGQGTRLTVV.

This chain joins TRBV5-4 and TRBJ1-5; no definite D call. Trimming cost V 0 bases and J 0 bases, with 22 bases left between them. The CDR3 covers 20 residues. Germline CDR1 SGHNT, CDR2 YYREEE (reference sequence). CDR3 sequence (DNA): TGTGCCAGCAGCTTGGACCTTAAGGGAGCCGCCTCGAATAGCAATCAGCCCCAGCATTTT. This sequence encodes CASSLDLKGAASNSNQPQHF.

The genes are TRBV5-1 and TRBJ1-1; D ambiguous. Trimming took 0 bases from V and 4 from J, leaving 13 bases between them. The CDR3 consists of 15 residues. Germline-derived CDR1 and CDR2 are SGHRS and YFSETQ. The CDR3 DNA reads TGCGCCAGCAGCTTGGCTGGACTCCTCTTCACTGAAGCTTTCTTT. It translates to CASSLAGLLFTEAFF.

The chain has TRBV5-1 and TRBJ1-2, with 9 bases matching TRBD1. The CDR3 totals 14 residues. CDR1 SGHRS and CDR2 YFSETQ come from the germline V gene. With V trimmed by 4 bases and J by 7 bases, 8 bases remained unmatched. The CDR3 loop is CASSTGQGGSGYTF. The CDR3 coding sequence is TGCGCCAGCAGCACGGGACAGGGCGGGAGTGGCTACACCTTC.

DNA for the CDR3: TGTGCCAGCAGCTTAAGCAGGAGCGGGGGGAACAATGAGCAGTTCTTC. Amino acids: CASSLSRSGGNNEQFF. V gene TRBV7-6 combines with J gene TRBJ2-1, with TRBD2 identical over 9 bases. From germline, CDR1 is SGHVS and CDR2 FNYEAQ. This CDR3 has 16 amino acids. The ends lost 2 bases at V and 5 bases at J; junction bases unmatched: 7.

The V and J genes are TRBV6-1 and TRBJ1-5, with a possible D match to TRBD1 (5 bases). Trimming cost V 0 bases and J 5 bases, with 14 bases left between them. The CDR3 extends over 16 amino acids. Germline CDR1 reads MNHNS; CDR2 reads SASEGT. The CDR3 region has the DNA TGTGCCAGCAGTGAAGCTTTGGGGCGGACGGATCAGCCCCAGCATTTT. This translates into CASSEALGRTDQPQHF.

The chain carries TRBV5-1 and TRBJ2-3; the match to TRBD2 covers 8 bases. The V segment lost 0 bases and the J segment 1 base; nucleotides outside the gene matches: 7. CDR1 SGHRS and CDR2 YFSETQ come from the germline V gene. This CDR3 is 17 amino acids long. The CDR3: CASSLVGAGRGTDTQYF. CDR3 nucleotide sequence: TGCGCCAGCAGCTTGGTCGGAGCCGGGAGGGGCACAGATACGCAGTATTTT.

This clone was recorded a few times. This chain connects TRBV29-1 to TRBJ1-1; 8 bases are shared with TRBD1. Germline CDR1 and CDR2: SQVTM and ANQGSEA. This CDR3 has 14 amino acids. Trimming removed 4 bases from V and 7 bases from J; junction bases left unmatched: 11. The CDR3: CSVALGQGADEAFF. The CDR3 bases are TGCAGCGTTGCTTTGGGCCAGGGGGCGGATGAAGCTTTCTTT.

With respect to this clone: A read error may produce the germline difference seen at one junction end. The chain links TRBV24-1 to TRBJ1-2, with 9 bases aligning to TRBD1. CDR3 length equals 13 residues. CDR1 and CDR2 from the germline V gene are KGHDR and SFDVKD. The CDR3 region has the DNA TGTGCCACCAGTGACCGGGACAGGGATGGATACACCTTC. This codes for CATSDRDRDGYTF.

The CDR3 DNA follows: TGTGCCAGCAGCTCCGTCGGAGGCACAGATACGCAGTATTTT. Residues: CASSSVGGTDTQYF. V and J are TRBV7-9 and TRBJ2-3; D is unclear. Germline V gene sequence: CDR1 SEHNR, CDR2 FQNEAQ (reference sequence). There are 14 residues in the CDR3. V gave up 4 bases and J gave up 1 base, with 9 bases separating them.